One TCR beta chain is described in this entry. Its antigen is undetermined. Profiling relied on immunoSEQ multiplex PCR, and the TCRdb table lists in-frame clones only, not all of them. The sample lists 100,000 or so clones; around 80% were seen once. The timepoints at which blood was sampled were baseline, cycle 4 day 1, and cycle 7 day 1. This sample was taken from a study of OX40 agonist ivuxolimab in advanced cancers. Study-wide results and caveats: Among some nonresponders, normalized T-cell clonal expansion was also low.

This specimen was CD4+ or CD8+ T cells sorted from blood, taken in a trial of the OX40 agonist ivuxolimab. The receptor's source is an adult with an advanced solid tumor such as melanoma, head and neck, liver or kidney cancer.

In DNA form, the CDR3 reads TGTGCCAGCCGTAGGACGGCGAACACCGGGGAGCTGTTTTTT. It codes for CASRRTANTGELFF. The chain is built from TRBV9 and TRBJ2-2; D is ambiguous. Germline lookup yields CDR1 SGDLS and CDR2 YYNGEE. Trimming cost V 7 bases and J 0 bases, with 10 bases left between them. This CDR3 has 14 residues. The full variable domain, with the rest looked up from reference TRBV9 and TRBJ2-2, is DSGVTQTPKHLITATGQRVTLRCSPRSGDLSVYWYQQSLDQGLQFLIQYYNGEERAKGNILERFSAQQFPDLHSELNLSSLELGDSALYFCASRRTANTGELFFGEGSRLTVL.